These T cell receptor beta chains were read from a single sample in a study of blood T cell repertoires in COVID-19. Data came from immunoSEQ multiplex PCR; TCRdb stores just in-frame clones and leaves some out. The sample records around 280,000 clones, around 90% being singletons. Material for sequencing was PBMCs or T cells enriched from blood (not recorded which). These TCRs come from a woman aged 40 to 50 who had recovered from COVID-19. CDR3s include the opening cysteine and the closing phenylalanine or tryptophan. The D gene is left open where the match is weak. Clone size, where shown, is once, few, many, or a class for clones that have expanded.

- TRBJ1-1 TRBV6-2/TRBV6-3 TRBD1 TGTGCCAGCAGCCAGGGGGTTTATGAAGCTTTCTTT CASSQGVYEAFF
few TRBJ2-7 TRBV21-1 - TGTGCCAGCAGCAAAGGAGTCTACGAGCAGTACTTC CASSKGVYEQYF
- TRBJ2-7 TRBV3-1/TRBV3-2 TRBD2 TGTGCCAGCAGCCAAGGGACTAGCGGGAAACATTCCTACGAGCAGTACTTC CASSQGTSGKHSYEQYF
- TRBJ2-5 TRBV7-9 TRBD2 TGTGCCAGCAGCTTAGAGGTCCGGCTAGCGGGAGGCGGCCGGGGGGCCCAGTACTTC CASSLEVRLAGGGRGAQYF
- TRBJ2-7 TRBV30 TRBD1 TGTGCCTGGAGTGTAGGTCCGGCAGGGGGCGGTTACGAGCAGTACTTC CAWSVGPAGGGYEQYF
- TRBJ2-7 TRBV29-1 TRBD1 TGCAGCGTTGGAGACAGGGGTCATGAGCAGTACTTC CSVGDRGHEQYF
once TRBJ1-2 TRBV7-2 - TGTGCCAGCAGCTTAATCCGGTTGGACTATGGCTACACCTTC CASSLIRLDYGYTF
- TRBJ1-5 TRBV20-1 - TGCAGTGCCAGTTATAGCAATCAGCCCCAGCATTTT CSASYSNQPQHF
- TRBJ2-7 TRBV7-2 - TGTGCCAGCAGCTTAGATGTTATCGGGATCTCCTACGAGCAGTACTTC CASSLDVIGISYEQYF
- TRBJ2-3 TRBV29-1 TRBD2 TGCAGCGTGGGGACTAGCGGGAGCACAGATACGCAGTATTTT CSVGTSGSTDTQYF
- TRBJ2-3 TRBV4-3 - TGCGCCAGCAGCCAGTTCCGATCAGCGGGCACAGATACGCAGTATTTT CASSQFRSAGTDTQYF
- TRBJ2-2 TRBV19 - TGTGCCAGTAGTAGGCAGGGCGTCGCCGGGGAGCTGTTTTTT CASSRQGVAGELFF
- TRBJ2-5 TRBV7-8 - TGTGCCAGCAGCCTTGGGGGAGGCGGGGAGACCCAGTACTTC CASSLGGGGETQYF
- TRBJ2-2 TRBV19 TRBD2 TGTGCCAGTAGTACCGGGACTAGCGTGTCCGGGGAGCTGTTTTTT CASSTGTSVSGELFF
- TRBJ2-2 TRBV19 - TGTGCCAGTAGTATGTCGATTAGCGGTACGGGCACCGGGGAGCTGTTTTTT CASSMSISGTGTGELFF
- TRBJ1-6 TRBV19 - TGTGCCAGTAGTTACAGGGAAGGGGATTCACCCCTCCACTTT CASSYREGDSPLHF
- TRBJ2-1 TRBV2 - TGTGCCAGCAGTGGAGTTGAGGGGGATGAGCAGTTCTTC CASSGVEGDEQFF
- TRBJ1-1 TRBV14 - TGTGCCAGCAGCCATCAGGGGTACACTGAAGCTTTCTTT CASSHQGYTEAFF
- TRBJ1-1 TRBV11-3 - TGTGCCAGCAGCTCGACACTTACTGGTGAAGCTTTCTTT CASSSTLTGEAFF
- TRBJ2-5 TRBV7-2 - TGTGCCAGCAGCTTACTCGGGGGCCAAGAGACCCAGTACTTC CASSLLGGQETQYF
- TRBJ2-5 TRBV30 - TGTGCCTGGAGTTTGGGGAGTCTGGAGACCCAGTACTTC CAWSLGSLETQYF
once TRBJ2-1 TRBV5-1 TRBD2 TGCGCCAGCAGCTCCCAAGCGGGAACCTACAATGAGCAGTTCTTC CASSSQAGTYNEQFF
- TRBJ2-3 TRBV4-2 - TGTGCCAGCAGCCAAGAAACATTTGCCACAGATACGCAGTATTTT CASSQETFATDTQYF
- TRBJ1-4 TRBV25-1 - TGTGCCAGCAGCGCTACCCCAGGCCCGGGGGAGAAACTGTTTTTT CASSATPGPGEKLFF
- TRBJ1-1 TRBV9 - TGTGCCAGCAGCGTACTACAGGGTTCCCAAGGGACTGAAGCTTTCTTT CASSVLQGSQGTEAFF
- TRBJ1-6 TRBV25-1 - TGTGCCAGCCAACAGGTTTCTAATTCACCCCTCCACTTT CASQQVSNSPLHF
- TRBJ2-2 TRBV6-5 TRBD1 TGTGCCAGCAAAATGAGGACAGGGGCGGCCGGGGAGCTGTTTTTT CASKMRTGAAGELFF
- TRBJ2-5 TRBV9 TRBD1 TGTGCCAGCAGCGTAGCCCCCCACAGGGGTAGGGAGACCCAGTACTTC CASSVAPHRGRETQYF
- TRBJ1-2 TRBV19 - TGTGCCAGTAGTTTGGGGGCTCCTAACTATGGCTACACCTTC CASSLGAPNYGYTF
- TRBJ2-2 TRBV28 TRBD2 TGTGCCAGCAGTTCCGGACTAGCGGGAGCCGGGGAGCTGTTTTTT CASSSGLAGAGELFF
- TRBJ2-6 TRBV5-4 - TGTGCCAGCAGCTTGTTTCTGGGGGCGCTTGGGGCCAACGTCCTGACTTTC CASSLFLGALGANVLTF
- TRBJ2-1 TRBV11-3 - TGTGCCAGCAGCCCGCGGACTGACCATTATGAGCAGTTCTTC CASSPRTDHYEQFF
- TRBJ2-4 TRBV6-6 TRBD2 TGTGCCAGCAGGGCTAGCGGGAGGGCCGGGGACATTCAGTACTTC CASRASGRAGDIQYF
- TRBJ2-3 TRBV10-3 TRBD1 TGTGCCATCAGTGAGTCCGGGACAGGTCCGACGGGTACGCAGTATTTT CAISESGTGPTGTQYF
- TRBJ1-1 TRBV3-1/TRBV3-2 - TGTGCCAGCAGCCCCCGCGGATTGAACACTGAAGCTTTCTTT CASSPRGLNTEAFF